This TCR beta chain originates from a study of control samples from healthy donors and cancer patients. Here immunoSEQ multiplex PCR was the method, and the copy in TCRdb shows in-frame clones only, minus some. The sample has 150,000 to 180,000 clones, roughly 94% seen once. This CDR3 comprises 13 residues. J lost 13 bases, V lost 0 bases, and 5 bases had no gene match. Germline V CDR1 and CDR2: LGHNA, YSLEER. The sequencing input was blood. This sequence was found in a man aged 35-49 years in good health. J is TRBJ2-1 and V is TRBV4-3; 8 bases are shared with TRBD2. CDR3 sequence reads: CASSQDTRGVQFF. The CDR3 DNA sequence: TGCGCCAGCAGCCAAGATACGCGGGGGGTCCAGTTCTTC.